This TCR beta chain was retrieved from a study of blood T cell repertoires in COVID-19. Turning to the study itself: Sources were T cells, B-cell-depleted T cells, or PBMCs; the material itself was cDNA or gDNA.

The ends were cut back, 0 bases at V and 4 bases at J, with 19 bases in the middle. This CDR3 has 17 residues. The germline V gene encodes CDR1 SGDLS and CDR2 YYNGEE. Per the authors' pipeline: Quantification of nucleated cells was approximated via reference gene primer amplification. Repertoires were generated with immunoSEQ multiplex PCR, while TCRdb's copy carries only in-frame clones and drops some. Clone size and the V and J calls come from that table; the DNA yielded D and trimming. Seen here are 250,000 or so clones, about nine tenths observed once, and the top ten hold roughly 0.79%. The chain uses TRBV9 and TRBJ1-2; D perhaps matches TRBD1 (6 bases). Sequenced input: peripheral blood. The sequence was obtained from a man younger than 40 with COVID-19, enrolled during active disease. The CDR3, as DNA: TGTGCCAGCAGCGTAGGAGATAGCAGGGGACGGGGCTATGGCTACACCTTC. Residues: CASSVGDSRGRGYGYTF.